Listed below are T cell receptor beta chains from one sample, sequenced in a study of shared clonotypes between healthy human individuals. Some clones are missing from TCRdb's copy, which holds only in-frame ones; the method was immunoSEQ multiplex PCR. Among some 510,000 clones listed, approximately 85% were seen once. Material: PBMCs. All receptors derive from a woman aged 40-49 years in good health. Some clones in this sample may be carry-over from other donors' samples. Each CDR3 is given with its conserved first and last residue. The D gene is left open where the match is weak. Only some rows state a clone size, as once, few, many or a class for expanded clones.

CDR3,DNA,V,size,J,D
CASSGRTEPYEQYF,TGTGCCAGCAGTGGCAGGACAGAGCCCTACGAGCAGTACTTC,TRBV2,NA,TRBJ2-7,NA
CASSGTGGSRDTQYF,TGTGCCAGCAGTGGGACAGGGGGTTCGAGGGATACGCAGTATTTT,TRBV9,NA,TRBJ2-3,TRBD1
CASSPRTSGHTDTQYF,TGCGCCAGCAGCCCCCGGACTAGCGGTCACACAGATACGCAGTATTTT,TRBV5-1,NA,TRBJ2-3,TRBD2
CASSGDYEQYF,TGTGCCAGCAGCGGGGACTACGAGCAGTACTTC,TRBV7-2,once,TRBJ2-7,NA
CASSYYAGTYGYTF,TGTGCCAGCAGTTATTATGCGGGGACATATGGCTACACCTTC,TRBV6-5,NA,TRBJ1-2,NA
CASSFSGRAGKTQYF,TGTGCCAGCAGTTTTAGCGGGAGGGCCGGGAAGACCCAGTACTTC,TRBV6-6,NA,TRBJ2-5,TRBD2
CATSRRTFGGRGNEQFF,TGTGCCACCAGCAGACGAACGTTTGGCGGTCGCGGCAATGAGCAGTTCTTC,TRBV15,few,TRBJ2-1,NA
CASSESGSSYNEQFF,TGCGCCAGCAGTGAGAGCGGGAGCTCCTACAATGAGCAGTTCTTC,TRBV5-1,many,TRBJ2-1,TRBD2
CASSSPLVTDTQYF,TGTGCCAGCAGCTCTCCCCTGGTCACAGATACGCAGTATTTT,TRBV11-2,NA,TRBJ2-3,NA
CASSEGQGAAQPQHF,TGTGCCAGCAGTGAGGGTCAGGGGGCAGCTCAGCCCCAGCATTTT,TRBV6-1,few,TRBJ1-5,TRBD1
CASSMRTGELFF,TGTGCCAGTAGTATGCGCACCGGGGAGCTGTTTTTT,TRBV19,NA,TRBJ2-2,NA
CASSIMGQRDGYTF,TGTGCCAGTAGTATAATGGGACAGAGGGATGGCTACACCTTC,TRBV19,NA,TRBJ1-2,TRBD1
CSVDLGEQFF,TGCAGCGTTGATTTGGGCGAGCAGTTCTTC,TRBV29-1,NA,TRBJ2-1,NA
CASSLKGSNEQFF,TGTGCCAGCAGCTTAAAGGGCTCGAATGAGCAGTTCTTC,TRBV7-9,NA,TRBJ2-1,NA
CASSLVRDAYLNPEKLFF,TGTGCCAGCAGCTTAGTTAGGGACGCCTACCTAAACCCTGAAAAACTGTTTTTT,TRBV11-2,NA,TRBJ1-4,NA